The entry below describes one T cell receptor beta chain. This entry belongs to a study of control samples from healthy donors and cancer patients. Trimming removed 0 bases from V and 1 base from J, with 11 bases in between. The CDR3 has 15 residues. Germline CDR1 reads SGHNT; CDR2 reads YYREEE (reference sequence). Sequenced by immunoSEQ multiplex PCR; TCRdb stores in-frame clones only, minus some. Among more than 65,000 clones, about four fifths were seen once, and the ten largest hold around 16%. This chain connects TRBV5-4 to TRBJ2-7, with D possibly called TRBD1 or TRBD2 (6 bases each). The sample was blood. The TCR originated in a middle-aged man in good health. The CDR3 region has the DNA TGTGCCAGCAGCTTGGCCAAGGGGGGATCCTACGAGCAGTACTTC. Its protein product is CASSLAKGGSYEQYF. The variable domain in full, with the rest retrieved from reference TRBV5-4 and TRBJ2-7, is ETGVTQSPTHLIKTRGQQVTLRCSSQSGHNTVSWYQQALGQGPQFIFQYYREEENGRGNFPPRFSGLQFPNYSSELNVNALELDDSALYLCASSLAKGGSYEQYFGPGTRLTVT.